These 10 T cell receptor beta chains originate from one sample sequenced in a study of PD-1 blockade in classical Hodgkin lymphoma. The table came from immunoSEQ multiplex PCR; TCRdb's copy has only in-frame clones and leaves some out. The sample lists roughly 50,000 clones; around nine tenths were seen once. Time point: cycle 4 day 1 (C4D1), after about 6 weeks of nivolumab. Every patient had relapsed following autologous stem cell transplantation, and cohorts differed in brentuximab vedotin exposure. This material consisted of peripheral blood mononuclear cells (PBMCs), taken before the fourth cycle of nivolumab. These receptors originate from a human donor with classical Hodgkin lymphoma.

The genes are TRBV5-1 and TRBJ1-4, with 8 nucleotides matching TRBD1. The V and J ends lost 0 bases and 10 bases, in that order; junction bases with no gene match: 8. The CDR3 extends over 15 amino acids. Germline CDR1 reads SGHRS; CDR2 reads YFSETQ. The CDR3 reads CASSLVTGQGGKLFF. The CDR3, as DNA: TGCGCCAGCAGCTTGGTCACAGGACAGGGTGGAAAACTGTTTTTT.

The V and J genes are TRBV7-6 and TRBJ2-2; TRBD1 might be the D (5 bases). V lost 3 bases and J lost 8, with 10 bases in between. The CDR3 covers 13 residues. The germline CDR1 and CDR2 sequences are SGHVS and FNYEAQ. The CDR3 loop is CASSFGAAGELFF. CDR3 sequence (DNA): TGTGCCAGCAGCTTTGGGGCAGCGGGGGAGCTGTTTTTT.

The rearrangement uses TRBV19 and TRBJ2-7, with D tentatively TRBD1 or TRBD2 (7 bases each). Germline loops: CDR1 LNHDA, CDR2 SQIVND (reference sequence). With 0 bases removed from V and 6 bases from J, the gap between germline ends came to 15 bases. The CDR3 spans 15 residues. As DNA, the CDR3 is TGTGCCAGTAGTATAGATCTCGCAGGGGGGGTCGAGCAGTACTTC. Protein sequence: CASSIDLAGGVEQYF.

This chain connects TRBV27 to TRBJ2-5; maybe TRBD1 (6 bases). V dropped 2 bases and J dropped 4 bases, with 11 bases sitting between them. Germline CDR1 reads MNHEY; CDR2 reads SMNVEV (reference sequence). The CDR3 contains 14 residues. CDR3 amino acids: CASSLIQGIETQYF. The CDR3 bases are TGTGCCAGCAGTTTAATTCAGGGGATAGAGACCCAGTACTTC.

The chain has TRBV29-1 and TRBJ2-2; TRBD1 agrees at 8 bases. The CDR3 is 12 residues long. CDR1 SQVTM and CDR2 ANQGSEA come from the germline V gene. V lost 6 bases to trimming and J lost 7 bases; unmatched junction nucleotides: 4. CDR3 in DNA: TGCAGCGTAGACACAGGGGGCGGGGAGCTGTTTTTT. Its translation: CSVDTGGGELFF.

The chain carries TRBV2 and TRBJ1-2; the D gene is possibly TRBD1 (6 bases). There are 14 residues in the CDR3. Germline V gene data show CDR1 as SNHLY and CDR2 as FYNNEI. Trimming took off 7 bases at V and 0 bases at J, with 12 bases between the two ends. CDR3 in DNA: TGTGCCAGCATGCAGGGGCGGCCTAACTATGGCTACACCTTC. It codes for CASMQGRPNYGYTF.

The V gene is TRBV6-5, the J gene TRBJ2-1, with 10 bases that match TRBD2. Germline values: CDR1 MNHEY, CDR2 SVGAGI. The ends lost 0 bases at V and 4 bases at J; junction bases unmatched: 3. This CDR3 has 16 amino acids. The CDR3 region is CASSYSLAGAYNEQFF. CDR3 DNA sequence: TGTGCCAGCAGTTACTCGCTAGCGGGAGCTTACAATGAGCAGTTCTTC.

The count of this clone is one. CDR3 loop: CASSGLAGGKTHNEQFF. The DNA for the CDR3 is TGTGCCAGCAGCGGACTAGCGGGAGGGAAGACCCACAATGAGCAGTTCTTC. V is TRBV9 and J is TRBJ2-1, with 14 bases identical to TRBD2. Germline V gene sequence: CDR1 SGDLS, CDR2 YYNGEE. The CDR3 totals 17 residues. The V segment lost 3 bases and the J segment 5 bases; nucleotides outside the gene matches: 7.

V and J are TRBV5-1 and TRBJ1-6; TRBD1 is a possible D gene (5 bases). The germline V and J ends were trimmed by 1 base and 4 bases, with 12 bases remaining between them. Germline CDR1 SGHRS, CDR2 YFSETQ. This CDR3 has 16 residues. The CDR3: CASSLKGLDYNSPLHF. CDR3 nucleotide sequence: TGCGCCAGCAGCTTGAAGGGACTGGATTATAATTCACCCCTCCACTTT.

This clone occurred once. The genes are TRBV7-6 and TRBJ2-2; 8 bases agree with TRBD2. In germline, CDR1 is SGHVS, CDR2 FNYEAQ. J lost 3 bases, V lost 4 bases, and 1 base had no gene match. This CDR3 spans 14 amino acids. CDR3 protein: CASSSGGDTGELFF. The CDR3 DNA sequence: TGTGCCAGCAGCTCCGGGGGGGACACCGGGGAGCTGTTTTTT.